The text below deals with one T cell receptor beta chain. This clonotype has at least ten counts. The specificity of this receptor is unknown. No per-base quality is available; no much larger clone lies one base away. From cysteine to phenylalanine, the CDR3 is 15 amino acids long. The CDR3 DNA has 45 bases and is translated from base 1. Trimming leaves V shorter by 3 bases and J shorter by 5 bases, with the junction holding 7 bases beyond the gene matches. As encoded in the germline V gene (reference sequence), CDR1 is LGHDT while CDR2 is YNNKEL. The data stem from a study of low-dose radiotherapy and immunotherapy resistance in tumors (dated 2022 in TCRdb). Some background on the complete study: Cohort 1 received 0.5 Gy per fraction every 2 weeks, with a prescribed total PTV dose of 6.5 Gy. In Cohort 2, 1 Gy per fraction was delivered every two weeks, for a total of 13 Gy over 26 weeks. Nivolumab and ipilimumab were both given intravenously, with nivolumab at a 240 mg flat dose every two weeks and ipilimumab at 1 mg/kg every six weeks. Every two weeks, patients got intravenous cyclophosphamide at 200 mg/m2, given one day ahead of each radiation and immunotherapy administration. Starting on cycle 1 day 1, patients took 300 mg of aspirin by mouth once a day for four cycles. Randomization of trial participants into treatment groups was not performed. Eight patients were included in the translational analysis, namely three from the first dose cohort plus the first five from the second dose cohort.

Sample time point, as interpreted from the label and publication: before trial treatment. Donors were enrolled in RACIN, a single-arm phase I dose-escalation trial combining nivolumab, ipilimumab, aspirin, low-dose cyclophosphamide and low-dose radiotherapy. Patients were eligible if they had advanced solid tumors that were TIL-negative. Sequencing took place on an Illumina HiSeq 2500. To make first-strand cDNA, Superscript III was used along with a set of TRAV- and TRBV-specific primers so that both the TCRalpha and TCRbeta chains were covered. TCRs were amplified for 20 PCR cycles with Phusion, using a constant-region primer paired with the adapter attached to the V primers. Amplification of the isolated mRNA was done with the MessageAmp II aRNA Amplification Kit, which involved a roughly 16-hour in vitro transcription at 37 degrees C. mRNA for TCR sequencing was isolated with the Dynabeads mRNA DIRECT Purification Kit. Indexed Illumina adapters were added in a second Phusion PCR of around 27 cycles, and the PCR products were purified with AMPure XP beads. The original pipeline was this. Using custom Perl scripts, TCR sequences that encoded the same protein were pooled, out-of-frame sequences were dropped, and the abundance of each clonotype was calculated. TCR sequences supported by only a single read were excluded from analysis. Repertoire metrics included Shannon entropy, Gini index, clonality, richness, and frequency of TCRs shared between repertoires. In-frame beta chains were kept once TCRdb had trimmed the public reads at Q25 with fastp and called clones with MiXCR. Each CDR3 protein gets just one entry, which takes the most common genes and DNA from the rows behind it. TCRdb's processing, not the authors' own work, is the source of the V and J calls. Across this sample there are tens of thousands of distinct CDR3 sequences, with less than 40% seen only once. The ten largest clonotypes hold 3.5% to 4% of the sample.

The material was PBMCs, obtained before treatment. The TCR sequence derives from a male donor with gallbladder cancer. The rearrangement joined TRBV3-1 to TRBJ2-7; TRBD1 fits 10 bases in the junction. The CDR3 amino acid sequence is: CASSHPRDRGNEQYF. Here is the DNA: TGTGCCAGCAGCCACCCAAGGGACAGGGGTAACGAGCAGTACTTC.